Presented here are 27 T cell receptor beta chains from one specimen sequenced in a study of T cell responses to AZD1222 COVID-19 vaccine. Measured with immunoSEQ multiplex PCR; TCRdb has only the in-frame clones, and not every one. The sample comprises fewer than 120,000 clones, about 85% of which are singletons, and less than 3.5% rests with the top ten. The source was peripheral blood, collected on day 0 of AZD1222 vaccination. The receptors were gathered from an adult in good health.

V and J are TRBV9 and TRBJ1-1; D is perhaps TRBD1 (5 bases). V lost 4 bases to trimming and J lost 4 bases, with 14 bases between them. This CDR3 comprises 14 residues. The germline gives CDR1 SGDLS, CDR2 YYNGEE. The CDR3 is CASSLTHQGTEAFF. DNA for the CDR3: TGTGCCAGCAGCTTGACCCATCAGGGCACTGAAGCTTTCTTT.

The CDR3 DNA follows: TGTGCCAGTAGTAAAGAAAAGGGCATCAGGGGAGAAAAACTGTTTTTT. It is translated as CASSKEKGIRGEKLFF. The rearrangement joins TRBV19 to TRBJ1-4, with a possible D match to TRBD1 (6 bases). Trimming removed 4 bases at V and 8 bases at J, with 20 bases between. The CDR3 runs 16 residues. Germline CDR1 LNHDA, CDR2 SQIVND (reference sequence).

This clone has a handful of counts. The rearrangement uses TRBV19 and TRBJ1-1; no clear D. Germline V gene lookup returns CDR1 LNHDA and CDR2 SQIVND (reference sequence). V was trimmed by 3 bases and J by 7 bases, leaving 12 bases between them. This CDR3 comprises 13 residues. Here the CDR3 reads CASSILLGSEAFF. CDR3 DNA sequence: TGTGCCAGTAGTATCCTCTTAGGGAGTGAAGCTTTCTTT. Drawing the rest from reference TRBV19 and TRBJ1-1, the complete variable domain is DGGITQSPKYLFRKEGQNVTLSCEQNLNHDAMYWYRQDPGQGLRLIYYSQIVNDFQKGDIAEGYSVSREKKESFPLTVTSAQKNPTAFYLCASSILLGSEAFFGQGTRLTVV.

DNA of the CDR3: TGTGCCACCAGCAGAGATCGGGGGGCCCCCTACGAGCAGTACTTC. Translated: CATSRDRGAPYEQYF. The chain has TRBV15 and TRBJ2-7; maybe TRBD2 (7 bases). Germline CDR1 and CDR2: LNHNV and YYDKDF (reference sequence). This CDR3 contains 15 residues. Trimming removed 0 bases from V and 2 bases from J, with 11 bases in between.

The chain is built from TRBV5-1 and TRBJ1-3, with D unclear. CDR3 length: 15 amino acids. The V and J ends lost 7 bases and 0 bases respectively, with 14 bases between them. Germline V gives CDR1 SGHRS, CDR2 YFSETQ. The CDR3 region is CASSSVTSSGNTIYF. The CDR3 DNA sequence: TGCGCCAGCTCGTCGGTGACGAGCTCTGGAAACACCATATATTTT. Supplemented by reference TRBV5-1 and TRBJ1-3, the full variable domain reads KAGVTQTPRYLIKTRGQQVTLSCSPISGHRSVSWYQQTPGQGLQFLFEYFSETQRNKGNFPGRFSGRQFSNSRSEMNVSTLELGDSALYLCASSSVTSSGNTIYFGEGSWLTVV.

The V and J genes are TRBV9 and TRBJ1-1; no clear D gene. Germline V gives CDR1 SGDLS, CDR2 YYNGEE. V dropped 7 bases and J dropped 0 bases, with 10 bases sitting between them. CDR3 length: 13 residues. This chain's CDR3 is CASAAGMNTEAFF. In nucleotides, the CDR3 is TGTGCCAGCGCCGCCGGGATGAACACTGAAGCTTTCTTT.

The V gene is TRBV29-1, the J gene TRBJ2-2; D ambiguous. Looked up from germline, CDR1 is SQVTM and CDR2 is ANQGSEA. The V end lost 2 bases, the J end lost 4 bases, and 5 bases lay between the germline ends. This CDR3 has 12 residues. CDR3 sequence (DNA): TGCAGCGTTGAAAGGTCCACCGGGGAGCTGTTTTTT. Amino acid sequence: CSVERSTGELFF.

CDR3 in amino acids: CASSAAGTPLSFQYF. Here the CDR3 DNA reads TGTGCCAGCAGCGCTGCCGGGACTCCTCTATCATTTCAGTACTTC. The chain couples TRBV9 to TRBJ2-4; maybe TRBD2 (6 bases). Germline V gene data show CDR1 as SGDLS and CDR2 as YYNGEE. Trimming removed 3 bases from V and 11 bases from J, with 21 bases in between. The CDR3 runs 15 residues.

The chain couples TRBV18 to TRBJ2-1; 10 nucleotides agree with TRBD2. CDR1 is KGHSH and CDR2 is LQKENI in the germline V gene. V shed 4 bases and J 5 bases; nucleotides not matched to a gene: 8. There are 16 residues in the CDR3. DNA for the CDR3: TGTGCCAGCTCACTAGGGGCTAGCGGGAGAGACAATGAGCAGTTCTTC. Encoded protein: CASSLGASGRDNEQFF.

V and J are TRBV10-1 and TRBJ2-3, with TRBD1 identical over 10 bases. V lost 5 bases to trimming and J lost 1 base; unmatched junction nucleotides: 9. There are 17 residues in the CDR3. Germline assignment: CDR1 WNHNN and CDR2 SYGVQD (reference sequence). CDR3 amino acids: CASSSFTGTGGTDTQYF. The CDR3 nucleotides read TGCGCCAGCAGTTCATTCACCGGGACAGGGGGCACAGATACGCAGTATTTT.

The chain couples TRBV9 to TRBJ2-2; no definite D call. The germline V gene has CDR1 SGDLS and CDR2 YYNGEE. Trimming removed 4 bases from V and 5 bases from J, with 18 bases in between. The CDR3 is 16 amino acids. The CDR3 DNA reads TGTGCCAGCAGCCCTTTCACCACCGGCGGAACCGGGGAGCTGTTTTTT. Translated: CASSPFTTGGTGELFF. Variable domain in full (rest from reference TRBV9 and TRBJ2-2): DSGVTQTPKHLITATGQRVTLRCSPRSGDLSVYWYQQSLDQGLQFLIQYYNGEERAKGNILERFSAQQFPDLHSELNLSSLELGDSALYFCASSPFTTGGTGELFFGEGSRLTVL.

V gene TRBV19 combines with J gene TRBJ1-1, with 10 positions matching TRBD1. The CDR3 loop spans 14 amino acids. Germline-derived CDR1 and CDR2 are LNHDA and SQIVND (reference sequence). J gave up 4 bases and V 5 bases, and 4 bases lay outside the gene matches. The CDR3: CASSRQGALTEAFF. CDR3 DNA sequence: TGTGCCAGTAGTCGACAGGGGGCGCTCACTGAAGCTTTCTTT.

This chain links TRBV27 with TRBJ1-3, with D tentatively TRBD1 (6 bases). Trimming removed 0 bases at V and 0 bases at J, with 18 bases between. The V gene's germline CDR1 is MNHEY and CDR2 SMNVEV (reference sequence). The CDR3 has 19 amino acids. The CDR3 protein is CASSLSGQSPPNSGNTIYF. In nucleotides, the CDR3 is TGTGCCAGCAGTTTATCCGGACAGAGTCCACCGAACTCTGGAAACACCATATATTTT.

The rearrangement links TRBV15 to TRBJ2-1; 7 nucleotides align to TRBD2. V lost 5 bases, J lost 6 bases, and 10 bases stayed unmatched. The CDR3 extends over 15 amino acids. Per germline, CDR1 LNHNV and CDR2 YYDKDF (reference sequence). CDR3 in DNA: TGTGCCACCAGCCAGGACCTGGCGGGGGTCAATGAGCAGTTCTTC. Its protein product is CATSQDLAGVNEQFF.

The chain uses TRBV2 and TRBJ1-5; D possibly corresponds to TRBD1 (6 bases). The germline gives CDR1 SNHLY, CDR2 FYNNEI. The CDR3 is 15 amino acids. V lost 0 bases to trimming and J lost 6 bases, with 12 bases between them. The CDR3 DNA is TGTGCCAGCAGTGAAGCGAGGGGGGCTGGTCAGCCCCAGCATTTT. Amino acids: CASSEARGAGQPQHF.

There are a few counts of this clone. CDR3 in DNA: TGTGCCAGCAGCTACGCAGGGATGCCCCAGCATTTT. Translating it yields CASSYAGMPQHF. The chain has TRBV3-1 (or the pseudogene TRBV3-2) and TRBJ1-5; possibly TRBD1 for D (5 bases). The CDR3 runs to 12 residues. The germline V gene encodes CDR1 LGHDT and CDR2 YNNKEL (reference sequence). V lost 5 bases to trimming and J lost 9 bases, with 11 bases between them.

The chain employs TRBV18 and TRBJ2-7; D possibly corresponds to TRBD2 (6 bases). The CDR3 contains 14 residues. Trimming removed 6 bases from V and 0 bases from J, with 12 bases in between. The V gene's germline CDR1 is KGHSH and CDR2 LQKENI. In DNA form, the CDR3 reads TGTGCCAGCTCTGATAGCGGTAGCTCCTACGAGCAGTACTTC. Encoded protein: CASSDSGSSYEQYF.

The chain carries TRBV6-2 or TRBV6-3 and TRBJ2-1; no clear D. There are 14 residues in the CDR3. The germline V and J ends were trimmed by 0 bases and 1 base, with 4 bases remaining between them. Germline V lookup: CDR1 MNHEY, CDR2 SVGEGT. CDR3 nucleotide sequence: TGTGCCAGCAGTTACTCGCGGTCCTACAATGAGCAGTTCTTC. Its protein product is CASSYSRSYNEQFF.

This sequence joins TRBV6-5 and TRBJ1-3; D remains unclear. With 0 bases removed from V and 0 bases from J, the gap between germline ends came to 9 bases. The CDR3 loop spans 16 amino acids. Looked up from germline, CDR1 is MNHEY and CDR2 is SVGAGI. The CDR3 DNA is TGTGCCAGCAGTTACTCCGGGCAGACCTCTGGAAACACCATATATTTT. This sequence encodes CASSYSGQTSGNTIYF.

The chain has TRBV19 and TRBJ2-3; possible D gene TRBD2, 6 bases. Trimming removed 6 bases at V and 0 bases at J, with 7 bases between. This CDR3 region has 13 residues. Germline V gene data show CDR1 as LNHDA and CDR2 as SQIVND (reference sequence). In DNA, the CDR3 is TGTGCCAGTAGGGGGAGGAGCACAGATACGCAGTATTTT. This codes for CASRGRSTDTQYF.

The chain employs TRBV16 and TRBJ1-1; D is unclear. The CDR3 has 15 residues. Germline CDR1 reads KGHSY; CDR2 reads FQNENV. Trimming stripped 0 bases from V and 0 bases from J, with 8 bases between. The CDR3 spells CASSQSRLLNTEAFF. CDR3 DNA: TGTGCCAGCAGCCAATCTAGGCTTTTGAACACTGAAGCTTTCTTT.

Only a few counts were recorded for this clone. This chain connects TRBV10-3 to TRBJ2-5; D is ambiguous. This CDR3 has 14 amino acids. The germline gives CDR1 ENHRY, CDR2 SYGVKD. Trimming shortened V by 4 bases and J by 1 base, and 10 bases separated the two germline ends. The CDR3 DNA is TGTGCCATCAGTGGGGCCGACCTCCAAGAGACCCAGTACTTC. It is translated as CAISGADLQETQYF.

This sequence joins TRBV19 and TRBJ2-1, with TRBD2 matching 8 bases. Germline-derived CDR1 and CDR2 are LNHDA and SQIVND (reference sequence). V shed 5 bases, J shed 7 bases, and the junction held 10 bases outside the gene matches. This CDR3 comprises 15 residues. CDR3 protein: CASSLRGAGENEQFF. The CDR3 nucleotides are TGTGCCAGTAGTCTCCGGGGAGCGGGGGAGAATGAGCAGTTCTTC.

The CDR3 nucleotides read TGTGCCAGCAGCCAAGAGGGACTAGCGGCCTTCGGCACAGATACGCAGTATTTT. Translating gives CASSQEGLAAFGTDTQYF. The J gene is TRBJ2-3, the V gene TRBV14; 11 bases map to TRBD2. Germline CDR1 is SGHDN and CDR2 is FVKESK. The V and J ends lost 0 bases and 1 base, in that order; junction bases with no gene match: 6. The CDR3 sequence is 18 residues long.

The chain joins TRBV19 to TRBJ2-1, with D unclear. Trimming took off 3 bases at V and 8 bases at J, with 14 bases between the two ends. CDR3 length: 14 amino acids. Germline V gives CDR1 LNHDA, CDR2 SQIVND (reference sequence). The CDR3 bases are TGTGCCAGTAGTATTGGGGTGGAACTATATGAGCAGTTCTTC. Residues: CASSIGVELYEQFF.

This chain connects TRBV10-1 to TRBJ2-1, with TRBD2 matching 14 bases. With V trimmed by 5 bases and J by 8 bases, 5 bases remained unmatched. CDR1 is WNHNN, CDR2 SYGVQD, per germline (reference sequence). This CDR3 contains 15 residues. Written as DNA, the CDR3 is TGCGCCAGCAGTCAGACTAGCGGGAGGGCCGATGAGCAGTTCTTC. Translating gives CASSQTSGRADEQFF.

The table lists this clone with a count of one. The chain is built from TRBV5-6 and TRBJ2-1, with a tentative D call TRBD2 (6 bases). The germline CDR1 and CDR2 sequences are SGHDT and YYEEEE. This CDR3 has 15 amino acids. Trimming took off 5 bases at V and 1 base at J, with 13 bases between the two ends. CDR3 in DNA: TGTGCCAGCAGTCGGGACTCGATGTCCTACAATGAGCAGTTCTTC. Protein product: CASSRDSMSYNEQFF. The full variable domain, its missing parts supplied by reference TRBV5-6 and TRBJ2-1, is DAGVTQSPTHLIKTRGQQVTLRCSPKSGHDTVSWYQQALGQGPQFIFQYYEEEERQRGNFPDRFSGHQFPNYSSELNVNALLLGDSALYLCASSRDSMSYNEQFFGPGTRLTVL.